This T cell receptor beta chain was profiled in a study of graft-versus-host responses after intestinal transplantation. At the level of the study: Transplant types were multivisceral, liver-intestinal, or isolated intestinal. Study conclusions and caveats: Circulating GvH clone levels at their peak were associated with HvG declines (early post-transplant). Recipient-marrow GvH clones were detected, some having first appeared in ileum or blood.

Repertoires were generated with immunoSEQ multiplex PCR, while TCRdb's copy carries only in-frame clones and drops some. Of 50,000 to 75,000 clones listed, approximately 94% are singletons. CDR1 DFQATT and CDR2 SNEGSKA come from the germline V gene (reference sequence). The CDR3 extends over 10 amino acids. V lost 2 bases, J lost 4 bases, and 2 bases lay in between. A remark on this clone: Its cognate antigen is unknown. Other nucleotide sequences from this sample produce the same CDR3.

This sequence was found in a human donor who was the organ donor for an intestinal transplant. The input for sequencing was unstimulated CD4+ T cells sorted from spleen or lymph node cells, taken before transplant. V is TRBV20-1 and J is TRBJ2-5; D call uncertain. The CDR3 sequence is CSARRETQYF. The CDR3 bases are TGCAGTGCTAGAAGAGAGACCCAGTACTTC.